The clone carrying this TCR beta chain appeared a few times. Its antigen is unknown. This sample is part of a study of T cell repertoires in cytomegalovirus infection. Study-wide background: Indications came from public TCR beta signatures; they pointed to CMV infection and to a matching HLA type.

TCRdb re-derived calls from the reads in MiXCR, one entry per CDR3 protein. The sample records around 300,000 distinct CDR3 sequences, over 20% being singletons. Overall study findings and caveats: The response measured ex vivo was dominated by TCR beta clonotypes (HLA-C-restricted and CMV-specific). Pooled public TCR beta family frequency picked out CMV carriers with the relevant HLA.

The trim removed 1 base at V and 2 bases at J, leaving 11 bases unmatched. Germline CDR1 DFQATT, CDR2 SNEGSKA (reference sequence). The length of the CDR3 is 18 residues. Sample: PBMCs. V gene TRBV20-1 combines with J gene TRBJ2-3, with TRBD2 identical over 11 bases. This receptor was identified in a human donor in good health (CMV status not recorded). Some clones in this sample may be carry-over from other donors' samples. The CDR3 reads CSARGLSGTSGDTDTQYF. CDR3 DNA sequence: TGCAGTGCTAGAGGGTTGTCTGGGACTAGCGGTGACACAGATACGCAGTATTTT.